These 10 T cell receptor beta chains were all obtained from the same sample, sequenced in a study of control samples from healthy donors and cancer patients. The data were produced by immunoSEQ multiplex PCR, yet TCRdb's version contains in-frame clones alone and is incomplete. The table includes about 150,000 clones, 89% detected once. The specimen sequenced was blood. The receptors originated from a man aged 25 to 40 in good health.

The CDR3 DNA sequence: TGTGCCAGTAGTATACTCCCGGGATCTGGAAACACCATATATTTT. It codes for CASSILPGSGNTIYF. This chain links TRBV19 with TRBJ1-3; D remains unclear. Deletions cut 2 bases from V and 1 base from J, with 9 bases between. This CDR3 contains 15 residues. Looked up from germline, CDR1 is LNHDA and CDR2 is SQIVND (reference sequence).

The chain has TRBV6-2 or TRBV6-3 and TRBJ1-1; D is unresolved. The CDR3 covers 15 residues. V was shortened by 7 bases and J by 3 bases, with 18 bases between the two germline ends. In germline, CDR1 is MNHEY, CDR2 SVGEGT. CDR3 loop: CASIPGLGMDTEAFF. CDR3 DNA: TGTGCCAGCATCCCCGGGCTGGGAATGGACACTGAAGCTTTCTTT.

The chain is built from TRBV7-2 and TRBJ2-1, with D hard to call. Germline V gene data show CDR1 as SGHTA and CDR2 as FQGNSA. This CDR3 is built from 13 residues. V was pared by 0 bases and J by 7 bases, with 7 bases between. The CDR3 spells CASSLARWNEQFF. CDR3 DNA: TGTGCCAGCAGCTTAGCGCGATGGAATGAGCAGTTCTTC.

The V gene is TRBV9, the J gene TRBJ1-2, with TRBD1 identical over 7 bases. The CDR3 totals 13 residues. The germline V gene has CDR1 SGDLS and CDR2 YYNGEE. The J segment lost 8 bases and the V segment lost 3 bases, leaving 7 bases of the junction unmatched. The CDR3 spells CASSAKTGIGYTF. The CDR3 DNA reads as TGTGCCAGCAGCGCAAAGACAGGGATAGGCTACACCTTC.

The table lists this clone with a count of one. The chain is built from TRBV21-1 and TRBJ1-5; the table names TRBD1, a call not compared with the DNA. TRBV21-1 is a known pseudogene. This CDR3 spans 16 amino acids. The CDR3 sequence is CASSKIQGISNQPQHF. The CDR3 nucleotides read TGTGCCAGCAGCAAAATACAGGGTATTTCCAATCAGCCCCAGCATTTT.

V usage is TRBV10-3 and J usage is TRBJ2-5, with D perhaps given as TRBD1 or TRBD2 (5 bases each). This CDR3 spans 14 amino acids. From germline, CDR1 is ENHRY and CDR2 SYGVKD. The germline V and J ends were trimmed by 0 bases and 10 bases, with 15 bases remaining between them. The CDR3 DNA follows: TGTGCCATCAGTGAGTCGGTGGGGCCTGAGGGCCAGTACTTC. This codes for CAISESVGPEGQYF.

This sequence joins TRBV7-9 and TRBJ1-2, with a possible D match to TRBD1 (5 bases). The CDR3 is made up of 14 amino acids. CDR1 and CDR2 from the germline V gene are SEHNR and FQNEAQ (reference sequence). V lost 3 bases to trimming and J lost 2 bases, with 10 bases between them. The CDR3 region is CASSFPQGNYGYTF. CDR3 bases: TGTGCCAGCAGCTTTCCCCAGGGCAACTATGGCTACACCTTC.

This clone has just one count. The chain uses TRBV4-1 and TRBJ1-5; D uncertain. Trimming removed 3 bases from V and 0 bases from J, with 9 bases in between. CDR1 MGHRA and CDR2 YSYEKL come from the germline V gene. The CDR3 is 15 amino acids. CDR3 loop: CASSQTSPSNQPQHF. The CDR3 nucleotides are TGCGCCAGCAGCCAGACGTCCCCTAGCAATCAGCCCCAGCATTTT.

J is TRBJ1-6 and V is TRBV11-3; perhaps TRBD1 as D (5 bases). Between the trimmed V and J ends, which lost 0 bases and 8 bases, there was a span of 8 bases. The CDR3 runs 14 residues. The V gene's germline CDR1 is SGHNT and CDR2 YENEEA. In nucleotides, the CDR3 is TGTGCCAGCAGCTTAGAGGGGGGGGATTCACCCCTCCACTTT. Protein product: CASSLEGGDSPLHF.

The genes are TRBV24-1 and TRBJ2-2, with TRBD1 as a possible D gene (5 bases). The V gene lost 0 bases and the J gene lost 1 base, with 8 bases spanning the gap. Germline assignment: CDR1 KGHDR and CDR2 SFDVKD. The CDR3 is 16 amino acids. CDR3 loop: CATSDLQGLNTGELFF. As DNA, the CDR3 is TGTGCCACCAGTGATTTGCAGGGATTGAACACCGGGGAGCTGTTTTTT.